This T cell receptor beta chain stems from a study of blood T cells in healthy people across ages (dated by TCRdb to the mid-2010s). Regarding the research as a whole: Template switching captured roughly one uniquely barcoded TCR beta cDNA molecule per two T cells in model experiments. The study measured age-related changes in TCR beta repertoire diversity using deep sequencing normalized with unique cDNA molecular identifiers. Four age groups were formed from the donors: young (average roughly 15 years), middle-aged (roughly 38), aged (under 70) and long-lived (less than 85). To avoid experimental bias, donors of different ages were distributed randomly across sequencing lanes. The study analyzed two additional independent replicas of 1 million unique cDNA reads from the same blood draw for two donors, one aged 18 to 29 and one aged 80 or older. On the study overall, not on this receptor specifically: There was a strong correlation between observed TCR beta diversity and the percentage of naive T cells measured by flow cytometry. Compared with the aged group, the long-lived group had more naive CD4+ T cells, fewer expanded clones and increased TCR diversity, a pattern suggesting age selection. Conclusive comparison of naive and antigen-experienced compartments was prevented by the profiling of bulk unsorted PBMCs. Estimates of total diversity based on one million sequenced T cells were considered lower bounds and underestimates. Observed TCR beta diversity per million T cells fell roughly linearly with age, and a significant reduction was already apparent by age around 39. Because donor CMV infection status was unknown, age-related changes in expanded clonotypes were potentially confounded.

This clonotype was recorded a few times. Its antigen specificity is not known. Base qualities were left out, and no much larger clone turns up one base away. Libraries came from 5' RACE. The listed sequencing device is Illumina HiSeq 2500. A second PCR of about 7 to 12 cycles was run with a J-beta primer mix and a sample-barcoded 5' primer. A unique molecular identifier was introduced onto each TCR beta cDNA molecule by a template-switch 5' adaptor carrying 12 random nucleotides. Each sample yielded at least 2.5 million CDR3-containing paired-end reads. First-strand cDNA was synthesized from all RNA with the Mint cDNA synthesis kit, primed by a TRBC-specific oligonucleotide. Following uracil-DNA glycosylase treatment, all cDNA underwent a first 18-cycle PCR with the universal primers M1SS and BC2_uni_R. Turning to the authors' computational methods: Each sample was normalized by randomly selecting 1 million high-quality reads, each carrying a distinct molecular identifier. Instead of being binned into consensus sequences, reads with shared molecular identifiers were discarded. MiTCR, run with a Q25 quality threshold and the strictest error-elimination algorithm, handled CDR3 identification, clonotype clustering and error correction. A nonparametric unseen species model using Euler transformation provided a lower-bound estimate of total TCR beta diversity. Through fastp at Q25 and MiXCR, TCRdb rebuilt clones from the public reads, retaining in-frame beta chains. Under each unique CDR3 protein, matching rows form one entry showing the most common genes and DNA. None of the V and J calls come from the authors' own analysis; TCRdb made them. The sample table holds 600,000 or so distinct CDR3 sequences, of which 20% to 25% were seen once. Jointly, the top ten make up 3.5% to 4% of the sample.

The roughly 38 donors, aged roughly 6 to 100 years, were systemically healthy Caucasian individuals from Russia. Each donor gave ten milliliters of peripheral blood, collected into EDTA-treated Vacutainer tubes. Ficoll-Paque density-gradient centrifugation was used to isolate PBMCs, with at least 7 million obtained per sample. Total RNA was extracted from PBMCs with Trizol reagent, with at least 6 micrograms obtained per sample. For every donor, flow cytometry on a PBMC aliquot measured the percentage of naive CD45RAhigh/CD27high T cells. The sequenced material came from blood. The clonotype comes from a man aged 70 or older in good health.

The sequenced DNA: TGCAGTGCCCTACCGTCGGATAATTCACCCCTCCACTTT. Protein translation: CSALPSDNSPLHF. The chain was built from TRBV20-1 and TRBJ1-6, with no D gene named confidently. V loses 6 bases, J loses 5 bases, and the germline ends lie 11 bases apart. Looking up the germline V gene (reference sequence) yields CDR1 DFQATT and CDR2 SNEGSKA. Its CDR3 holds 13 amino acids, cysteine through phenylalanine. Only the CDR3 DNA is retained, 39 bases long and in frame from the first base.